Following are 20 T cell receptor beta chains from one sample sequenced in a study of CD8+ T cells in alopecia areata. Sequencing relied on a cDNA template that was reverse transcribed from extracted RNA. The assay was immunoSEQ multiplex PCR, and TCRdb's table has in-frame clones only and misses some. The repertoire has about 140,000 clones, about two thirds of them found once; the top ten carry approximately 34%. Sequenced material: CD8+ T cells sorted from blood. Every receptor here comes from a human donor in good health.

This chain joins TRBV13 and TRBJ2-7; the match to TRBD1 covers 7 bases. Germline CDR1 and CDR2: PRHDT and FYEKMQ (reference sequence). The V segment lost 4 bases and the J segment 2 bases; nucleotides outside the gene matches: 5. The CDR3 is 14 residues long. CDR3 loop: CASSSRDRAYEQYF. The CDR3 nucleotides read TGTGCCAGCAGCTCCCGGGACAGAGCCTACGAGCAGTACTTC.

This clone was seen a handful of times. CDR3 residues: CSVVVIEGEQFF. CDR3 nucleotide sequence: TGCAGCGTTGTGGTCATCGAGGGTGAGCAGTTCTTC. The gene calls are TRBV29-1 and TRBJ2-1; D perhaps matches TRBD2 (5 bases). Trimming cost V 4 bases and J 9 bases, with 13 bases left between them. The CDR3 covers 12 residues. Germline loops: CDR1 SQVTM, CDR2 ANQGSEA.

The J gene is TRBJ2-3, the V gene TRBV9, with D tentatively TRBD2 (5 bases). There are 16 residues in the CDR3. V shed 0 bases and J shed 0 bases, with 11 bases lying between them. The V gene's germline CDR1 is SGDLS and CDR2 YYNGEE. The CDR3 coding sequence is TGTGCCAGCAGCGTAGGTGGGCGGACTAGCACAGATACGCAGTATTTT. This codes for CASSVGGRTSTDTQYF.

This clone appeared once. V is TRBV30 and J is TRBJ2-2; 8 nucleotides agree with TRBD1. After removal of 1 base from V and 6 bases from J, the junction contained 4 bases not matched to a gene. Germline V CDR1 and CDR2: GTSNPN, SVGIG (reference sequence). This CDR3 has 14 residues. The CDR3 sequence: CAWSGGQGPGELFF. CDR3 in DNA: TGTGCCTGGAGTGGTGGACAGGGCCCCGGGGAGCTGTTTTTT.

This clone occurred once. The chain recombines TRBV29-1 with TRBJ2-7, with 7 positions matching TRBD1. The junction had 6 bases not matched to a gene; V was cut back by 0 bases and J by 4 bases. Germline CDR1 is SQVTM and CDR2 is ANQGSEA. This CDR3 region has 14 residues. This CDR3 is CSVEDRLQGYEQYF. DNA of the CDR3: TGCAGCGTTGAAGATCGGTTACAGGGGTACGAGCAGTACTTC.

The chain's CDR3 is CASSVTNTGELFF. The CDR3 nucleotides read TGTGCCAGCAGTGTCACGAACACCGGGGAGCTGTTTTTT. This chain connects TRBV25-1 to TRBJ2-2; D call uncertain. The V end was cut by 4 bases, the J end by 0 bases, with 3 bases between. CDR3 length: 13 amino acids. Germline lookup yields CDR1 MGHDK and CDR2 SYGVNS.

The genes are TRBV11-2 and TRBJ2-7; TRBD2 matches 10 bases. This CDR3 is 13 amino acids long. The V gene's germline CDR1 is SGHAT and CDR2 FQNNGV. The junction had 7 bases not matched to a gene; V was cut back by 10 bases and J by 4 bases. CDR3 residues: CATQLAGPYEQYF. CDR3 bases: TGTGCCACCCAACTAGCGGGGCCTTACGAGCAGTACTTC.

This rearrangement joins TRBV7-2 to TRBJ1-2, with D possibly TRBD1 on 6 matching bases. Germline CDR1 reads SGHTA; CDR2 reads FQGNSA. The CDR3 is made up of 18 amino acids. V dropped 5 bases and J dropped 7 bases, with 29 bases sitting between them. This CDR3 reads CASSPYFDPGHLLSGYTF. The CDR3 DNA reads TGTGCCAGCAGCCCATATTTTGACCCGGGACATTTGCTCAGTGGCTACACCTTC.

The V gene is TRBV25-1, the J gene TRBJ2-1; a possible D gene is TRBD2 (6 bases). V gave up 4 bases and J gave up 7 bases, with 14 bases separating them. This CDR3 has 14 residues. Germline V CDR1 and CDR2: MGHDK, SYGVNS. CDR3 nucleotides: TGTGCCAGCAGTGTGGCACTAGCCTCGAATGAGCAGTTCTTC. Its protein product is CASSVALASNEQFF.

CDR3 sequence (DNA): TGTGCCAGCAGCTTAGAGGTGGTACAGGCCCAAGAGCCCCAGCATTTT. Its translation: CASSLEVVQAQEPQHF. The rearrangement uses TRBV7-8 and TRBJ1-5; D may be TRBD1 (5 bases). The CDR3 runs 16 residues. Trimming removed 1 base from V and 8 bases from J, with 18 bases in between. Germline assignment: CDR1 SGHVS and CDR2 FQNEAQ.

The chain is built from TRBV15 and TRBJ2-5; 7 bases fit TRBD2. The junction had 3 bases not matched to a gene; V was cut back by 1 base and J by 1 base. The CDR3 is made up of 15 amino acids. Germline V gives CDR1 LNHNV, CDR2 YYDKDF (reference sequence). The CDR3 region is CATSRVWTSQETQYF. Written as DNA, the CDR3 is TGTGCCACCAGCAGAGTCTGGACTAGCCAAGAGACCCAGTACTTC.

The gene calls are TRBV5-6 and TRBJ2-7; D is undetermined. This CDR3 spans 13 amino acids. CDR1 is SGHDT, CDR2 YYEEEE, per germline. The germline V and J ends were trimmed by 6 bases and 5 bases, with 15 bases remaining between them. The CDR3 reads CASTPSSGNEQYF. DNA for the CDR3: TGTGCCAGCACCCCGAGCTCGGGCAACGAGCAGTACTTC.

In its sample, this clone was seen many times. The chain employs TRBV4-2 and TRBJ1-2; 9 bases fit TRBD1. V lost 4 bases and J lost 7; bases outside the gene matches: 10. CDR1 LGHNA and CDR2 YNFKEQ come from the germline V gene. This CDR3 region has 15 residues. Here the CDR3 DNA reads TGTGCCAGCAGCCCAAATCTACAGGGGGCTGGTGGCTACACCTTC. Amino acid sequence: CASSPNLQGAGGYTF.

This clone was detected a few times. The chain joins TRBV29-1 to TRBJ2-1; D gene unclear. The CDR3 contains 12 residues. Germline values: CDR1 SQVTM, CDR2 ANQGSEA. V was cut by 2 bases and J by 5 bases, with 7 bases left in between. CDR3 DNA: TGCAGCGTTGAATCCGAGAACAATGAGCAGTTCTTC. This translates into CSVESENNEQFF.

The CDR3 DNA is TGTGCCAGCAGCTTAGCTTTCGAGCTAGGCGGGCCTCCTGACAATGAGCAGTTCTTC. Amino acid sequence: CASSLAFELGGPPDNEQFF. V gene TRBV7-9 combines with J gene TRBJ2-1; possibly TRBD2 for D (5 bases). V dropped 0 bases and J dropped 5 bases, with 23 bases sitting between them. Germline V CDR1 and CDR2: SEHNR, FQNEAQ (reference sequence). This CDR3 is 19 amino acids long. The full variable domain, with the rest looked up from reference TRBV7-9 and TRBJ2-1, is DTGVSQNPRHKITKRGQNVTFRCDPISEHNRLYWYRQTLGQGPEFLTYFQNEAQLEKSRLLSDRFSAERPKGSFSTLEIQRTEQGDSAMYLCASSLAFELGGPPDNEQFFGPGTRLTVL.

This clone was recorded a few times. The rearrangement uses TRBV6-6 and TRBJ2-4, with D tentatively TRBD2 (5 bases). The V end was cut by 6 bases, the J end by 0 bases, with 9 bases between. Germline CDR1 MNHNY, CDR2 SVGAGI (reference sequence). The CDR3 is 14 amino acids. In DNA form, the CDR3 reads TGTGCCAGCAGCCTCGGGGAAGCCAAAAACATTCAGTACTTC. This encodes CASSLGEAKNIQYF.

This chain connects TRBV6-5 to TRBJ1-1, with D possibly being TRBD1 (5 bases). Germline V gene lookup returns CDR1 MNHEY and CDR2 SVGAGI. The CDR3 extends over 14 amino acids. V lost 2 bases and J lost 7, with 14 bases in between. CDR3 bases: TGTGCCAGCAGTTACGGTGTGGGGACGAATGAAGCTTTCTTT. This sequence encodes CASSYGVGTNEAFF.

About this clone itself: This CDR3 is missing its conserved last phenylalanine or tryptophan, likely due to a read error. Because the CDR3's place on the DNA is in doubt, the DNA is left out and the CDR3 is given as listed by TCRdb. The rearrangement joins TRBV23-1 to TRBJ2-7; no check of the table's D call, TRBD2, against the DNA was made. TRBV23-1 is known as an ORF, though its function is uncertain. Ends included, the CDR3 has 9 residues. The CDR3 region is CASTPGGRP.

The CDR3 region is CASGGAGFHEQYF. The DNA for the CDR3 is TGTGCTAGTGGTGGCGCAGGGTTCCACGAGCAGTACTTC. The chain combines TRBV12-5 with TRBJ2-7; tentatively, D is TRBD1 (5 bases). CDR1 is LGHNT, CDR2 FRNRAP, per germline. CDR3 length equals 13 residues. Trimming left V 5 bases short and J 5 bases short, with 13 bases between. Full variable domain (missing parts from reference TRBV12-5 and TRBJ2-7): DARVTQTPRHKVTEMGQEVTMRCQPILGHNTVFWYRQTMMQGLELLAYFRNRAPLDDSGMPKDRFSAEMPDATLATLKIQPSEPRDSAVYFCASGGAGFHEQYFGPGTRLTVT.

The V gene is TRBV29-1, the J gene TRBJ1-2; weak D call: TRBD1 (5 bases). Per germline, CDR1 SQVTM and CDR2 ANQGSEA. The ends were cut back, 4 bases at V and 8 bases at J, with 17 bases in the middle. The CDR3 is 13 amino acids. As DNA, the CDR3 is TGCAGCGTTGTATCAGGGAACTCTGAGGGCTACACCTTC. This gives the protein CSVVSGNSEGYTF.